The 18 T cell receptor beta chains listed next were all sequenced from one sample in a study of T cells in Graves' hyperthyroidism and ophthalmopathy. TCR beta CDR3 sequences were amplified from RNA transcripts. The HTBI primer set served for first-round RT-PCR of the TCR CDR3. TCRdb re-called the multiplex PCR reads through MiXCR, storing one row per CDR3 protein. The data show 360,000 or so distinct CDR3 sequences, about 18% seen once. Sequencing was done on a sample of blood. The receptors come from a woman aged 18-29 years with Graves' hyperthyroidism.

This clonotype came up many times. The chain recombines TRBV4-1 with TRBJ1-2, with 7 positions matching TRBD1. The germline V gene has CDR1 MGHRA and CDR2 YSYEKL. Trimming took 4 bases from V and 4 from J; bases not matched to a gene: 21. This CDR3 spans 19 amino acids. The CDR3 here is CASSRLPWDSNSIPYGYTF. The CDR3 DNA reads as TGCGCCAGCAGCCGACTTCCGTGGGACAGTAACTCTATCCCCTATGGCTACACCTTC.

This clonotype was found a few times. Given a much more abundant clone one base away, this may be a read error. The rearrangement uses TRBV30 and TRBJ2-7; D gene ambiguous. In germline, CDR1 is GTSNPN, CDR2 SVGIG (reference sequence). With 0 bases removed from V and 0 bases from J, the gap between germline ends came to 12 bases. This CDR3 comprises 15 residues. CDR3 in DNA: TGTGCCTGGAGTGTATCATCCCTGAGCTCCTACGAGCAGTACTTC. This gives the protein CAWSVSSLSSYEQYF.

At least ten counts were recorded for this clonotype. V gene TRBV24-1 combines with J gene TRBJ1-2; D unresolved. In germline, CDR1 is KGHDR, CDR2 SFDVKD. V gave up 4 bases and J gave up 8 bases, with 13 bases separating them. The CDR3 runs to 13 residues. CDR3 sequence reads: CATSDWASGGYTF. In DNA form, the CDR3 reads TGTGCCACCAGTGACTGGGCTTCGGGGGGCTACACCTTC.

This clonotype was detected many times. CDR3 nucleotides: TGTGCCAGCAGTTTTACCGGACAGGGGCCCTACTATGGCTACACCTTC. Protein sequence: CASSFTGQGPYYGYTF. The rearrangement links TRBV28 to TRBJ1-2, with 9 bases aligning to TRBD1. The CDR3 has 16 residues. Germline V gene sequence: CDR1 MDHEN, CDR2 SYDVKM. V dropped 3 bases and J dropped 3; count of bases not matched to a gene: 8.

This chain links TRBV6-1 with TRBJ2-5, with D perhaps TRBD2 (5 bases). Germline CDR1 reads MNHNS; CDR2 reads SASEGT. The CDR3 runs to 16 residues. V was trimmed by 1 base and J by 5 bases, leaving 17 bases between them. As DNA, the CDR3 is TGTGCCAGCAGTGAAGGTTTGGGAGAGGGCAAGGAGACCCAGTACTTC. It specifies CASSEGLGEGKETQYF.

The chain couples TRBV4-2 to TRBJ2-5, with 10 bases that match TRBD2. Germline CDR1 LGHNA, CDR2 YNFKEQ. CDR3 length: 17 residues. V lost 2 bases, J lost 1 base, and 7 bases stayed unmatched. CDR3 bases: TGTGCCAGCAGCCAAATCTTCAGCGGGAGGGCCCAAGAGACCCAGTACTTC. Translating gives CASSQIFSGRAQETQYF.

This clonotype was seen many times. The DNA is omitted, as the CDR3 cannot be located on it reliably, and the CDR3 follows TCRdb's listing. The chain employs TRBV7-9 and TRBJ2-7; TRBD2, the table's D call, lacks a check against the DNA. Germline assignment: CDR1 SEHNR and CDR2 FQNEAQ (reference sequence). The CDR3 has 13 amino acids, counting both end residues. The chain's CDR3 is CASSRTDFREQYF.

The chain recombines TRBV29-1 with TRBJ2-2; TRBD2 might be the D (6 bases). From germline, CDR1 is SQVTM and CDR2 ANQGSEA. Deletions cut 7 bases from V and 5 bases from J, with 17 bases between. CDR3 length: 14 amino acids. The CDR3 sequence is CSAWLGAGTGELFF. CDR3 DNA: TGCAGCGCCTGGCTGGGCGCGGGGACCGGGGAGCTGTTTTTT.

This clonotype was found many times. This sequence joins TRBV20-1 and TRBJ1-5, with D possibly being TRBD1 (5 bases). The CDR3 extends over 13 amino acids. Germline assignment: CDR1 DFQATT and CDR2 SNEGSKA (reference sequence). V lost 3 bases and J lost 3, with 9 bases in between. CDR3 DNA: TGCAGTGCTAGTGGGGGGTACAATCAGCCCCAGCATTTT. It encodes CSASGGYNQPQHF.

The sample holds many counts of this clonotype. The V gene is TRBV7-9, the J gene TRBJ2-5, with D unresolved. The V gene lost 1 base and the J gene lost 3 bases, with 9 bases spanning the gap. From germline, CDR1 is SEHNR and CDR2 FQNEAQ (reference sequence). This CDR3 contains 14 residues. The CDR3 DNA reads as TGTGCCAGCAGCTTAGGCAGAAGTAAAGAGACCCAGTACTTC. Its protein product is CASSLGRSKETQYF.

This clonotype was detected ten times or more. The V call is TRBV29-1, the J call TRBJ2-5; the D gene could be TRBD1 or TRBD2 (5 bases each). Per the germline V gene, CDR1 is SQVTM and CDR2 is ANQGSEA. This CDR3 is 12 amino acids long. With 8 bases removed from V and 6 bases from J, the gap between germline ends came to 16 bases. This chain's CDR3 is CSHTAGAQTQYF. CDR3 coding DNA: TGCAGCCACACTGCCGGGGCGCAGACCCAGTACTTC.

This clonotype has ten or more counts. CDR3 DNA: TGTGCCAGCAGTGAGGCCTATGAGGTGACTGAAGCTTTCTTT. Protein: CASSEAYEVTEAFF. J is TRBJ1-1 and V is TRBV6-1, with D uncertain. The CDR3 has 14 residues. In germline, CDR1 is MNHNS, CDR2 SASEGT. Trimming took 3 bases from V and 5 from J, leaving 13 bases between them.

The chain recombines TRBV6-4 with TRBJ2-2; D is unresolved. There are 12 residues in the CDR3. CDR1 and CDR2 from the germline V gene are MRHNA and SNTAGT. Deletions cut 5 bases from V and 4 bases from J, with 5 bases between. Here the CDR3 reads CASSSITGELFF. The CDR3 bases are TGTGCCAGCAGTAGCATCACCGGGGAGCTGTTTTTT.

This clonotype was counted a few times. This sequence joins TRBV11-2 and TRBJ2-7; D gene ambiguous. CDR3 size: 13 residues. Germline CDR1 and CDR2: SGHAT and FQNNGV. Trimming took off 3 bases at V and 5 bases at J, with 11 bases between the two ends. CDR3 sequence: CASSFSQANEQYF. CDR3 coding DNA: TGTGCCAGCAGCTTTAGTCAGGCAAACGAGCAGTACTTC.

At least ten counts were recorded for this clonotype. The chain uses TRBV7-3 and TRBJ2-2; D is ambiguous. CDR3 size: 15 residues. Germline CDR1 is SGHTA and CDR2 is FQGTGA. Trimming took off 5 bases at V and 2 bases at J, with 12 bases between the two ends. CDR3 sequence (DNA): TGTGCCAGCAGCCGAACGGGTGTAAACACCGGGGAGCTGTTTTTT. Translation gives CASSRTGVNTGELFF.

This clonotype was found many times. The chain has TRBV28 and TRBJ1-1; a possible D gene is TRBD1 (5 bases). Germline CDR1 reads MDHEN; CDR2 reads SYDVKM. Trimming shortened V by 5 bases and J by 1 base, and 11 bases separated the two germline ends. CDR3 size: 14 residues. The CDR3 DNA is TGTGCCAGCAGTGGGGCCTGGGAGAACACTGAAGCTTTCTTT. Protein sequence: CASSGAWENTEAFF.

The rearrangement joins TRBV28 to TRBJ2-7; D perhaps matches TRBD2 (5 bases). Trimming took 2 bases from V and 2 from J, leaving 16 bases between them. CDR1 and CDR2 (germline): MDHEN, SYDVKM. The CDR3 has 16 residues. The CDR3 DNA reads TGTGCCAGCAGTTTACACCTGACTGGACTTACCTACGAGCAGTACTTC. As protein: CASSLHLTGLTYEQYF.

This clonotype was counted at least ten times. The chain recombines TRBV11-3 with TRBJ2-7, with TRBD1 as a possible D gene (6 bases). Germline-derived CDR1 and CDR2 are SGHNT and YENEEA. V gave up 4 bases and J gave up 2 bases, with 9 bases separating them. The CDR3 has 13 residues. The CDR3 DNA is TGTGCCAGCAGCTGGGACACCGCCTACGAGCAGTACTTC. Its protein product is CASSWDTAYEQYF.